The clone carrying this T cell receptor (beta chain) was detected only once. TCRdb's copy holds only in-frame clones and misses some; the assay was immunoSEQ multiplex PCR. The data show some 130,000 clones, with approximately 89% seen just once and roughly 10% held by the top ten. This sample is part of a study of blood T cell repertoires in COVID-19. Seattle-derived patients entered the study during active infection and were followed longitudinally. Germline V gene lookup returns CDR1 SGHRS and CDR2 YFSETQ. This CDR3 region has 14 residues. V dropped 4 bases and J dropped 5; count of bases not matched to a gene: 8.

The J gene is TRBJ2-5, the V gene TRBV5-1, with 7 bases lining up with TRBD2. The clonotype originates from a woman between 70 and 85 years old with COVID-19, enrolled during active disease. Material: peripheral blood. The CDR3 is CASSPVAGDETQYF. CDR3 sequence (DNA): TGCGCCAGCAGCCCCGTGGCGGGGGATGAGACCCAGTACTTC.